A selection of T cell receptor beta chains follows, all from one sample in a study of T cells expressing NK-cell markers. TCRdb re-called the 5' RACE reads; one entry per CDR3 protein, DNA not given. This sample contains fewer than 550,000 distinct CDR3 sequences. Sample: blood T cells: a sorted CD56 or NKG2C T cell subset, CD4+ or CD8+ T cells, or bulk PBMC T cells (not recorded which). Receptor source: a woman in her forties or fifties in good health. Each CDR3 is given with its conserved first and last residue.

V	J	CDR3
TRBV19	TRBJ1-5	CASHRGGSRTGVGNQPQHF
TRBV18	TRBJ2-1	CASSPASGLIGDEQFF
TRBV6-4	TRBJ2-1	CASSLGTSRYNEQFF
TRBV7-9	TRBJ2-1	CASSLAGGDEQFF
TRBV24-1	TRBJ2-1	CATSGVSGLAGAKYNEQFF
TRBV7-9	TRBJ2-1	CASSLVWGVLLGEQFF
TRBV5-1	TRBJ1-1	CASSVVRAPIAGTEAFF
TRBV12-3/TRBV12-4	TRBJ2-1	CASTLPLGLGYNEQFF
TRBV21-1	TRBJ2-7	CASSPRETGPYEQYF
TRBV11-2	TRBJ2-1	CASSQRAGANKREQFF
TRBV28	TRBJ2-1	CASSLGLAGVEQFF
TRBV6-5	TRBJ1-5	CASNIQRTSNQPQHF
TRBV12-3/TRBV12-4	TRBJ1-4	CASSPGTGLGEKLFF
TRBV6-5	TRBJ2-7	CASSYRKSPSYEQYF
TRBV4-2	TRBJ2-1	CASSPGLAGGLSSYNEQFF
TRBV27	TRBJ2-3	CASSLEGLAQGYTDTQYF
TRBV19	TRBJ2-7	CASKAPGTNLAGAEREQYF
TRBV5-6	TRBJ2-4	CASSSTVQQGAKNIQYF
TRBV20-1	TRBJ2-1	CSARDRSGRADEQFF
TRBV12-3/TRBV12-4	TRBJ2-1	CASSFFRRERHNEQFF
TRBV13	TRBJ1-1	CASSLVLGSSEAFF
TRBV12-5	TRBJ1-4	CASGLGTINEKLFF
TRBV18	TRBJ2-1	CASSSSGGPLSEQFF
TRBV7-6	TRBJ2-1	CASSFPQGTSGRFNNEQFF
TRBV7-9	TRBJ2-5	CASRVGNGQGIIETQYF
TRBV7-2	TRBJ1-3	CASSASDGNTIYF
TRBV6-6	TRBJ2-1	CASSYSSSAYGGNEQFF
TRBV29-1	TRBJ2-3	CSVERGPTDTQYF
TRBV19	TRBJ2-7	CASNPGPAFYEQYF
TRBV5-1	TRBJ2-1	CASSFSFLTSGRVNEQFF
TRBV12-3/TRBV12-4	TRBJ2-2	CASQGSFGGELFF
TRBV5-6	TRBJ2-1	CASSVIAGGEVF
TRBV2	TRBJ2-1	CTSGDSSSYNEQFF
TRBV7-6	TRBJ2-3	CASSPTPAGGDTQYF
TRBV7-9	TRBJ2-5	CASSSEGGVETQYF